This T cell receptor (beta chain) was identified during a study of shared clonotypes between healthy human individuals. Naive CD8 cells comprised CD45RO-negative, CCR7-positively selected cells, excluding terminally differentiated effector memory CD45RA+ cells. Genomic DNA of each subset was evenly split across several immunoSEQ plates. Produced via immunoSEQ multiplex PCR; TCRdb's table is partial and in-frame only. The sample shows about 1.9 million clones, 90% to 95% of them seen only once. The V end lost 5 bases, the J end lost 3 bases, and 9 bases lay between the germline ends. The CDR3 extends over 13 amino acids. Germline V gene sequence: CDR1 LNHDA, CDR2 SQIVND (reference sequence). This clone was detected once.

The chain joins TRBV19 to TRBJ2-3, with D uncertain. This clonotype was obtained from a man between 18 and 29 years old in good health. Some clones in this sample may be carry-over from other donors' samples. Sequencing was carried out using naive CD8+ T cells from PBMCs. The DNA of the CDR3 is TGTGCCAGTAGTGAGTTCTTTACAGATACGCAGTATTTT. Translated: CASSEFFTDTQYF.